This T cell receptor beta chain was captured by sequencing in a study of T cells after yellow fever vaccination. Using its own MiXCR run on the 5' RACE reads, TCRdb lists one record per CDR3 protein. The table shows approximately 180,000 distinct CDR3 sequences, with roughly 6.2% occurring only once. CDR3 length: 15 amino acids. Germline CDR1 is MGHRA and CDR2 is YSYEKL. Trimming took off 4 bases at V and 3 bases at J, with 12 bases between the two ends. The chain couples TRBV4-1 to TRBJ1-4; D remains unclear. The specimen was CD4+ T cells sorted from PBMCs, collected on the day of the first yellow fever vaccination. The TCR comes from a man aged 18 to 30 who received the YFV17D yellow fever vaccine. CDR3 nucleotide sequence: TGCGCCAGCAGCCGCGGATGGACTCCTAATGAAAAACTGTTTTTT. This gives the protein CASSRGWTPNEKLFF.